This entry is about one T cell receptor (beta chain). Every donor contributed at least one pre-ART and at least two post-ART PBMC samples. The immunoSEQ assay was v3.0, run at survey level. TCRdb's table, derived via immunoSEQ multiplex PCR, lists solely in-frame clones and lacks some. The sample has around 19,000 clones, less than 80% seen once; the top ten hold approximately 15%. The sample comes from a study of long-term antiretroviral therapy in people with HIV. The germline V gene has CDR1 GTSNPN and CDR2 SVGIG (reference sequence). CDR3 size: 15 residues. The V segment lost 5 bases and the J segment 1 base; nucleotides outside the gene matches: 7.

The J gene is TRBJ2-5, the V gene TRBV30; 10 nucleotides align to TRBD1. This TCR derives from a woman aged 50 to 60 with HIV. The input for sequencing was unsorted PBMCs, taken 0.3 years after starting antiretroviral therapy. In DNA form, the CDR3 reads TGTGCCTGGGACAGGGGGCTTAGTGTCCAAGAGACCCAGTACTTC. Residues: CAWDRGLSVQETQYF.